This T cell receptor (beta chain) is from a study of identifying expanded T cells in peripheral blood. Study-wide results and limits: Over two and four weeks, about 15 and 19 clones changed, versus 1.2 between replicates.

Sequencing used immunoSEQ multiplex PCR; TCRdb keeps in-frame clones, though not all of them. The repertoire holds tens of thousands of clones, with about 90% as singletons. Comments on this clone: Its target is not known.

The length of the CDR3 is 11 residues. V was trimmed by 4 bases and J by 12 bases, leaving 12 bases between them. In germline, CDR1 is GTSNPN, CDR2 SVGIG (reference sequence). Collection occurred without any documented infections or immune events in donors. Material for sequencing was blood. This chain connects TRBV30 to TRBJ2-2; D is unclear. The receptor was isolated from a person between 18 and 75 years old in good health. Here the CDR3 DNA reads TGTGCCTGGACGCAAGGCAGGCAGCTGTTTTTT. This encodes CAWTQGRQLFF.